What follows describes a single T cell receptor (beta chain). Treatment denoted: 15 to 20 received Ad26.COV2.S at low or high dose, single or two shots; roughly 5 received placebo; per-sample allocation not given. Specimens were obtained on day 63 following the first vaccine or placebo injection. The data are from a study of Ad26.COV2.S vaccination and SARS-CoV-2 variants. Whole-study context: Donor had been placed in the Ad26.COV2.S arm of the COV1001 trial.

There are 15 residues in the CDR3. The V segment lost 3 bases and the J segment 4 bases; nucleotides outside the gene matches: 6. Germline V gives CDR1 SGHRS, CDR2 YFSETQ. TCRdb's table, derived via immunoSEQ multiplex PCR, lists solely in-frame clones and lacks some. Of some 500,000 clones listed, roughly 87% are singletons. Here the sequenced sample was peripheral blood, taken in a trial of Ad26.COV2.S vaccine versus placebo. The receptor was derived from a person aged 18-65 years who received the Ad26.COV2.S COVID-19 vaccine or a placebo. The V gene is TRBV5-1, the J gene TRBJ2-2; TRBD2 aligns across 7 bases. The CDR3 reads CASSSAGVGTGELFF. The CDR3 DNA reads as TGCGCCAGCAGCTCGGCGGGAGTTGGCACCGGGGAGCTGTTTTTT.